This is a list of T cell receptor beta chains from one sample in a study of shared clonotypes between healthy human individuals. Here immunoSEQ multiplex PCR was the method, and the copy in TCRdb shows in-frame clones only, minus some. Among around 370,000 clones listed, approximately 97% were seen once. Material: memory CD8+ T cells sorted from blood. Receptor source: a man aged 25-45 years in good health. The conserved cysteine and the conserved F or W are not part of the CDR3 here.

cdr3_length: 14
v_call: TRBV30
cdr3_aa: AWRPTRSSGANVLT

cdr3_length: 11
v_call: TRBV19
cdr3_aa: ASSRGSPEKLF

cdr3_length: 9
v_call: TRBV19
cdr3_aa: ASSKAEKLF

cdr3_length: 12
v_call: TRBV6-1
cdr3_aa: ASSGTSSTDTQY

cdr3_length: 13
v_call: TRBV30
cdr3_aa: AWSVERATNEKLF

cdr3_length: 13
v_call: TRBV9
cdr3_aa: ASSVGPLAGDEQF

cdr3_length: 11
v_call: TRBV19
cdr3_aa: ASSPTGGTEAF

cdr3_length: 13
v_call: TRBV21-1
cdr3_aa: ASSKTGRKNTEAF

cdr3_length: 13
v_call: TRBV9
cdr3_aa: ASSVGFSRRGEQF

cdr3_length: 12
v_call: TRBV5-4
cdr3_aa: ASSLSTDRGIQY

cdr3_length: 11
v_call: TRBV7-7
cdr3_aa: ASNRGSGNTIY

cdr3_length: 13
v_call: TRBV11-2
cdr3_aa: ASTGSSTRIYEQY

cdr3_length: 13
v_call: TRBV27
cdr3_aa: ASSFGGAASKEQY

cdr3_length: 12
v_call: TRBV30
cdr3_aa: AWKKAGFQETQY

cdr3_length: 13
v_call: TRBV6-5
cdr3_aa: ASSAGLAGSYEQY

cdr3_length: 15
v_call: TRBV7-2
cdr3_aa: ASSLAPGTHFPDTQY

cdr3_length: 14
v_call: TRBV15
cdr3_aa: ATSRGPSRFAYEQY

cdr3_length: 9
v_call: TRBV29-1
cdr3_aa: SVKREITQY

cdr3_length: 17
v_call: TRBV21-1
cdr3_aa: ASSKGRTGGPYSNQPQH

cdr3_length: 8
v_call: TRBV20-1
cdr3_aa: SAGSYGYT

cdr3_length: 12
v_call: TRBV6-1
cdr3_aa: ASRNSGRQETQY

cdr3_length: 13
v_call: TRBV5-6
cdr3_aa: ASSYVRTDQETQY

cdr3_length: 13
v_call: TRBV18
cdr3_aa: ASSPMGRDYNEQF

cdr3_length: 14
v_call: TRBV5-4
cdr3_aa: ASRLAGVSGANVLT

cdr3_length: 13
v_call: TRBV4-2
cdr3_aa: ASSRPDDRTYEQY

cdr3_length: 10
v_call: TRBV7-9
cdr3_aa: ASSLGANEQF

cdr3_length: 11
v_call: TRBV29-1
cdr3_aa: SVRTGPNTEAF

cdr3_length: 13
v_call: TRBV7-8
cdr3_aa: ASSLGPMGQETQY

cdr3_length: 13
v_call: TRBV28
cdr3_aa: ASSPRAGFTDTQY

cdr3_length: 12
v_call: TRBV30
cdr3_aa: AWSVRGTGSGYT

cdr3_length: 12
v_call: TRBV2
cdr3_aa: ASSGSGTPIIQF

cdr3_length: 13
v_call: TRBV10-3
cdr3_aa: AISESIWTGGGYT

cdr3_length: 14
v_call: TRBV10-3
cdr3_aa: AIRDSRDLSYNEQF

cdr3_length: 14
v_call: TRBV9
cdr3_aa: ASSPLAGAVTGELF

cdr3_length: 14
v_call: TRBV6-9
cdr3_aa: ASSLPPGQGASPLH

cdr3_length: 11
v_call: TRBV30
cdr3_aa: AWGLGGPNIQY

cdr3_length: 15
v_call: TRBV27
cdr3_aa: ASSPTQGLLRVFGYT

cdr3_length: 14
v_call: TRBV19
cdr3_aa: ASSRDRGLFSQPQH

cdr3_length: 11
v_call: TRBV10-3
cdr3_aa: AIQDTRTAEAF

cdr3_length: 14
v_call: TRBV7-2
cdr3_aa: ASSLSPDATAYEQY

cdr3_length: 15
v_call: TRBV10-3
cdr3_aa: AISPVSGVWGTDTQY

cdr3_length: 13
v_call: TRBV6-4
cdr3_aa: ASWNSGRVEDTQY

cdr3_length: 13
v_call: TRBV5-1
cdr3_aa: ASSFMGTDNSPLH

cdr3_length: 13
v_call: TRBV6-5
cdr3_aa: ASRPSGTGRNTIY